This T cell receptor beta chain stems from a study of blood T cell repertoires in COVID-19. Study details: Samples taken during acute and convalescent COVID-19 were collected in the United States, Italy and Spain. In each case, the material was cDNA or gDNA derived from T cells, B-cell-depleted T cells, or PBMCs.

This clone appeared a few times. Data came from immunoSEQ multiplex PCR; TCRdb stores just in-frame clones and leaves some out. The table shows roughly 360,000 clones, with around 87% occurring only once. Cohorts were assigned according to the clinical history that participants reported. Trimming at V came to 5 bases and at J to 1 base, leaving 8 bases not matched to a gene. Germline loops: CDR1 ENHRY, CDR2 SYGVKD. There are 16 residues in the CDR3. The sequenced sample consisted of PBMCs or T cells enriched from blood (not recorded which). The chain recombines TRBV10-3 with TRBJ1-2; TRBD1 matches 9 bases. The TCR was taken from a woman aged 25 to 39 with acute COVID-19. CDR3 in DNA: TGTGCCATCAGTCTTACGCTGACAGGGGGTAACTATGGCTACACCTTC. The encoded protein is CAISLTLTGGNYGYTF.